This T cell receptor (beta chain) emerged from a study of T-cell reconstitution after alpha-beta-depleted transplantation in children. In this sample, this clonotype turned up many times. Molecular barcoding with unique molecular identifiers was used for the TCRbeta library. One entry per CDR3 protein results from TCRdb running MiXCR on the PCR reads. The data contain some 200,000 distinct CDR3 sequences, about 6.4% of them singletons. The V segment lost 4 bases and the J segment 6 bases; nucleotides outside the gene matches: 21. This CDR3 has 19 amino acids. Germline lookup yields CDR1 MGHRA and CDR2 YSYEKL.

The clonotype comes from a human donor who donated a stem cell graft to a child with Wiskott-Aldrich syndrome. The J gene is TRBJ2-3, the V gene TRBV4-1; 8 bases map to TRBD2. The source material was PBMCs from the stem cell graft donor, sampled from the stem cell graft. Here the CDR3 reads CASSPGNGGALFGPDTQYF. In DNA form, the CDR3 reads TGCGCCAGCAGCCCTGGTAACGGGGGGGCCCTTTTTGGGCCTGATACGCAGTATTTT.